A selection of T cell receptor beta chains follows, all from one sample in a study of blood T cells in healthy people across ages. MiXCR, applied by TCRdb to the 5' RACE reads, yields one record per CDR3 protein. The repertoire includes about 720,000 distinct CDR3 sequences, 20% to 30% of them detected once, and approximately 3.7% sits in the top ten. The sample was also linked to a second study, of T cells of mothers and their children.

Sequenced input: blood. These receptors originate from a boy aged 5-17 years in good health. CDR3s include the opening cysteine and the closing phenylalanine or tryptophan. The D gene is left open where the match is weak. Size is stated for part of the rows, as once, few or many counts, or as a class when the clone is expanded.

D	size	V	J	CDR3	DNA
-	-	TRBV4-2	TRBJ2-7	CAGSQAVAGSYEQYF	TGTGCCGGCAGCCAAGCGGTGGCAGGGTCATACGAGCAGTACTTC
-	few	TRBV20-1	TRBJ2-7	CSASRSTNSYEQYF	TGCAGTGCTTCCAGAAGCACCAACAGCTACGAGCAGTACTTC
-	-	TRBV15	TRBJ1-4	CATSREGARTNEKLFF	TGTGCCACCAGCAGAGAAGGGGCGCGGACTAATGAAAAACTGTTTTTT
-	-	TRBV7-8	TRBJ2-3	CASSLPRSTDTQYF	TGTGCCAGCAGCTTACCCCGGAGCACAGATACGCAGTATTTT
TRBD2	few	TRBV28	TRBJ2-1	CAVRASGLNEQFF	TGTGCCGTAAGGGCTAGCGGCCTGAATGAGCAGTTCTTC
-	few	TRBV18	TRBJ2-7	CASSPPAVRTYEQYF	TGTGCCAGCTCACCACCGGCCGTCCGTACCTACGAGCAGTACTTC
-	-	TRBV4-1	TRBJ2-7	CASSQDWGQAYEQYF	TGCGCCAGCAGCCAAGATTGGGGCCAGGCCTACGAGCAGTACTTC
TRBD2	-	TRBV25-1	TRBJ2-2	CASRDREGGELFF	TGTGCCAGCCGGGATAGGGAGGGCGGGGAGCTGTTTTTT
TRBD1	-	TRBV27	TRBJ2-7	CASSLWPTGGREQYF	TGTGCCAGCAGTTTATGGCCAACAGGGGGCCGCGAGCAGTACTTC
-	-	TRBV7-9	TRBJ1-2	CASSPRTEYGYTF	TGTGCCAGCAGCCCTAGGACTGAGTATGGCTACACCTTC
TRBD1	few	TRBV7-3	TRBJ1-1	CASSLNRGRDTEAFF	TGTGCCAGCAGCTTGAACAGGGGGCGAGACACTGAAGCTTTCTTT
-	-	TRBV6-4	TRBJ2-7	CASSNLQGQASYEQYF	TGTGCCAGCAGTAACCTCCAGGGACAAGCCTCCTACGAGCAGTACTTC
-	few	TRBV20-1	TRBJ1-6	CSARDSGTDVDNSPLHF	TGCAGTGCTAGAGATTCGGGGACGGACGTGGATAATTCACCCCTCCACTTT
TRBD1	-	TRBV7-9	TRBJ2-2	CARDPDRGDTGELFF	TGTGCCAGGGACCCGGACAGGGGGGACACCGGGGAGCTGTTTTTT